This T cell receptor beta chain was profiled in a study of blood T cell repertoires in COVID-19. Original methodology: By means of reference gene primer amplification, nucleated cell counts were estimated. Assay used: immunoSEQ multiplex PCR; TCRdb lists only in-frame clones, some missing. The V and J calls and the clone size are those of that table, but D and trimming were determined from the DNA. The sample contains over 200,000 clones, about four fifths of which appear only once. Germline assignment: CDR1 SGHDT and CDR2 YYEEEE. V gave up 0 bases and J gave up 6 bases, with 9 bases separating them. The CDR3 runs 14 residues.

This rearrangement joins TRBV5-6 to TRBJ1-4; D possibly corresponds to TRBD1 (6 bases). The material sequenced was PBMCs or T cells enriched from blood (not recorded which). The clonotype originates from a man aged 55 to 70 who had recovered from COVID-19. The CDR3 is CASSLGGGDEKLFF. The CDR3 nucleotides read TGTGCCAGCAGCTTGGGTGGGGGCGATGAAAAACTGTTTTTT.